The 25 T cell receptor beta chains reported below all come from one sample, sequenced in a study of T cells in Graves' hyperthyroidism and ophthalmopathy. Template material for amplifying TCR beta CDR3 regions consisted of RNA transcripts. HTBI primers were the set used in a first-round RT-PCR of the TCR CDR3. TCRdb re-called the multiplex PCR reads through MiXCR, storing one row per CDR3 protein. Of about 760,000 distinct CDR3 sequences listed, around 40% are singletons. Sample: blood. These receptors all come from a woman in her forties with Graves' hyperthyroidism.

The genes are TRBV7-8 and TRBJ1-6; 7 positions agree with TRBD1. The CDR3 contains 15 residues. The trim removed 8 bases at V and 5 bases at J, leaving 9 bases unmatched. Germline V lookup: CDR1 SGHVS, CDR2 FQNEAQ. CDR3 region: CASRRRQGHNSPLHF. The DNA for the CDR3 is TGTGCCAGCCGGAGGAGACAGGGCCATAATTCACCCCTCCACTTT.

At least ten counts were recorded for this clonotype. The chain employs TRBV9 and TRBJ1-1, with D possibly TRBD1 on 5 matching bases. The CDR3 totals 15 residues. Per the germline V gene, CDR1 is SGDLS and CDR2 is YYNGEE. The V gene lost 0 bases and the J gene lost 2 bases, with 11 bases spanning the gap. CDR3 in amino acids: CASSVVVQGNTEAFF. The DNA for the CDR3 is TGTGCCAGCAGCGTAGTCGTCCAGGGAAACACTGAAGCTTTCTTT.

The J gene is TRBJ2-7, the V gene TRBV19; D might be TRBD1 or TRBD2, each matching 5 bases. The CDR3 totals 15 residues. V lost 6 bases and J 2 bases, leaving 17 bases between the germline ends. Looked up from germline, CDR1 is LNHDA and CDR2 is SQIVND (reference sequence). For the CDR3, the DNA is TGTGCCAGTAGACCCCGGGACGGACCTACCTACGAGCAGTACTTC. Residues: CASRPRDGPTYEQYF.

This chain's CDR3 is CASNSRGRILITEAFF. CDR3 DNA sequence: TGTGCCAGCAACTCCCGAGGACGAATCCTCATCACTGAAGCTTTCTTT. V usage is TRBV9 and J usage is TRBJ1-1; D ambiguous. Germline assignment: CDR1 SGDLS and CDR2 YYNGEE. The CDR3 spans 16 residues. V was pared by 6 bases and J by 4 bases, with 22 bases between. Drawing the rest from reference TRBV9 and TRBJ1-1, the complete variable domain is DSGVTQTPKHLITATGQRVTLRCSPRSGDLSVYWYQQSLDQGLQFLIQYYNGEERAKGNILERFSAQQFPDLHSELNLSSLELGDSALYFCASNSRGRILITEAFFGQGTRLTVV.

The V gene is TRBV10-3, the J gene TRBJ2-7, with 11 bases aligning to TRBD1. Germline values: CDR1 ENHRY, CDR2 SYGVKD. CDR3 size: 12 residues. The J segment lost 6 bases and the V segment lost 6 bases, leaving 1 base of the junction unmatched. This CDR3 reads CAIRGQGGEQYF. The CDR3 DNA reads as TGTGCCATCAGGGGACAGGGGGGCGAGCAGTACTTC.

The rearrangement joins TRBV7-9 to TRBJ1-1; 7 nucleotides align to TRBD1. V lost 3 bases and J lost 0; bases outside the gene matches: 7. The germline gives CDR1 SEHNR, CDR2 FQNEAQ (reference sequence). This CDR3 is built from 16 residues. The CDR3 nucleotides read TGTGCCAGCAGCTTCGGAACAGGGGCCTTGAACACTGAAGCTTTCTTT. Protein sequence: CASSFGTGALNTEAFF. Full variable domain (rest looked up from reference TRBV7-9 and TRBJ1-1): DTGVSQNPRHKITKRGQNVTFRCDPISEHNRLYWYRQTLGQGPEFLTYFQNEAQLEKSRLLSDRFSAERPKGSFSTLEIQRTEQGDSAMYLCASSFGTGALNTEAFFGQGTRLTVV.

V and J are TRBV11-2 and TRBJ2-3, with 8 bases fitting TRBD1. The CDR3 is made up of 16 amino acids. Unmatched junction bases numbered 8, after V lost 1 base and J lost 5 bases. Germline V gene sequence: CDR1 SGHAT, CDR2 FQNNGV. The CDR3 DNA is TGTGCCAGCAGCTTAGGTCGACAGGGGCAGGGAGATACGCAGTATTTT. Residues: CASSLGRQGQGDTQYF.

This clonotype was seen many times. This chain uses TRBV9 with TRBJ1-6; D is undetermined. The length of the CDR3 is 12 residues. From germline, CDR1 is SGDLS and CDR2 YYNGEE. V was clipped by 4 bases and J by 8 bases, with 7 bases between them. DNA of the CDR3: TGTGCCAGCAGCCGCGAGGATTCACCCCTCCACTTT. Translating gives CASSREDSPLHF.

The sample holds many counts of this clonotype. The chain employs TRBV29-1 and TRBJ2-7; maybe TRBD2 (5 bases). CDR1 SQVTM and CDR2 ANQGSEA come from the germline V gene. The CDR3 contains 12 residues. The germline V and J ends were trimmed by 3 bases and 5 bases, with 11 bases remaining between them. CDR3 nucleotides: TGCAGCGTTGACCGAGGGAGACACGAGCAGTACTTC. Its translation is CSVDRGRHEQYF.

This chain links TRBV11-3 with TRBJ1-6; tentative D call: TRBD1 (6 bases). CDR3 size: 17 residues. Per germline, CDR1 SGHNT and CDR2 YENEEA. Trimming took off 2 bases at V and 9 bases at J, with 20 bases between the two ends. CDR3 DNA: TGTGCCAGCAGCTTAACCCCCGTCAGGGGCGGTGGTTCACCCCTCCACTTT. Translated, it gives CASSLTPVRGGGSPLHF.

This clonotype was counted many times. The genes are TRBV10-2 and TRBJ1-2; a possible D gene is TRBD1 (6 bases). V was clipped by 3 bases and J by 8 bases, with 22 bases between them. CDR1 and CDR2 (germline): WSHSY, SAAADI. The CDR3 totals 16 residues. CDR3 sequence: CASSDPITGKGGGYTF. The CDR3 bases are TGCGCCAGCAGTGACCCCATTACAGGGAAAGGAGGAGGCTACACCTTC.

The chain links TRBV6-2 or TRBV6-3 to TRBJ1-1, with a tentative D call TRBD1 (5 bases). This CDR3 has 15 amino acids. Germline V gene sequence: CDR1 MNHEY, CDR2 SVGEGT. Trimming took 7 bases from V and 1 from J, leaving 16 bases between them. The CDR3 reads CASNSRAGPNTEAFF. As DNA, the CDR3 is TGTGCCAGCAATAGTCGGGCAGGGCCGAACACTGAAGCTTTCTTT.

This clonotype showed up many times. The chain joins TRBV9 to TRBJ1-1, with a weak D call TRBD1 (5 bases). CDR1 is SGDLS and CDR2 is YYNGEE in the germline V gene. Trimming left V 0 bases short and J 6 bases short, with 9 bases between. The CDR3 is made up of 13 amino acids. This CDR3 is CASSVEVGAEAFF. The CDR3 DNA follows: TGTGCCAGCAGCGTAGAAGTGGGGGCTGAAGCTTTCTTT.

This clonotype was detected ten times or more. The rearrangement links TRBV2 to TRBJ1-1, with 7 bases that match TRBD1. Germline lookup yields CDR1 SNHLY and CDR2 FYNNEI. The CDR3 has 14 residues. The ends lost 6 bases at V and 7 bases at J; junction bases unmatched: 11. This CDR3 reads CASRPPVTGFEAFF. The CDR3 DNA follows: TGTGCCAGCAGACCCCCCGTGACAGGGTTTGAAGCTTTCTTT.

The gene calls are TRBV19 and TRBJ1-3, with 9 bases identical to TRBD1. The junction had 18 bases not matched to a gene; V was cut back by 5 bases and J by 7 bases. This CDR3 is built from 18 residues. From germline, CDR1 is LNHDA and CDR2 SQIVND (reference sequence). The CDR3 DNA follows: TGTGCCAGTAGTCCCGGGAACAGGGGGCTTGTTTTTGGTAACACCATATATTTT. It codes for CASSPGNRGLVFGNTIYF.

In this sample, this clonotype turned up many times. The rearrangement uses TRBV19 and TRBJ2-7; D is uncertain. Germline V lookup: CDR1 LNHDA, CDR2 SQIVND (reference sequence). This CDR3 region has 15 residues. V was pared by 6 bases and J by 1 base, with 16 bases between. The CDR3 loop reads CASSRSSSPSYEQYF. CDR3 bases: TGTGCCAGTAGCAGGTCCTCGTCCCCTTCCTACGAGCAGTACTTC.

The chain employs TRBV5-6 and TRBJ2-6; unclear D gene. This CDR3 comprises 13 residues. Trimming removed 5 bases at V and 4 bases at J, with 7 bases between. Germline V gene data show CDR1 as SGHDT and CDR2 as YYEEEE. The CDR3, as DNA: TGTGCCAGCAGACCTCGCGGGGCCAACGTCCTGACTTTC. Translation: CASRPRGANVLTF.

The chain employs TRBV11-2 and TRBJ1-1; 9 bases fit TRBD1. The ends lost 6 bases at V and 7 bases at J; junction bases unmatched: 3. The CDR3 extends over 12 amino acids. Germline V gene sequence: CDR1 SGHAT, CDR2 FQNNGV. The CDR3 protein is CASRGQGNEAFF. In nucleotides, the CDR3 is TGTGCCAGCAGAGGACAGGGGAATGAAGCTTTCTTT.

Ten or more counts support this clonotype. The CDR3 region has the DNA TGTGCCACCAGTGGTAGCAACCACTATGGCTACACCTTC. Its protein is CATSGSNHYGYTF. The rearrangement joins TRBV24-1 to TRBJ1-2, with unresolved D. V lost 5 bases, J lost 3 bases, and 9 bases lay in between. Germline V gives CDR1 KGHDR, CDR2 SFDVKD. The CDR3 is 13 residues long.

This clonotype was counted a few times. The J gene is TRBJ1-1, the V gene TRBV5-5; D uncertain. The V end was cut by 4 bases, the J end by 11 bases, with 24 bases between. The CDR3 consists of 15 residues. Germline loops: CDR1 SGHKS, CDR2 YYEKEE (reference sequence). The CDR3 protein is CASSLSYGGQSVAFF. The CDR3 nucleotides are TGTGCCAGCAGCCTAAGCTATGGCGGGCAAAGCGTGGCTTTCTTT.

This clonotype was seen many times. The chain employs TRBV19 and TRBJ2-7; D remains ambiguous. The CDR3 spans 13 residues. The V end lost 4 bases, the J end lost 2 bases, and 9 bases lay between the germline ends. CDR1 and CDR2 from the germline V gene are LNHDA and SQIVND (reference sequence). The CDR3 bases are TGTGCCAGTAGTACCCCCCGCACCTACGAGCAGTACTTC. It codes for CASSTPRTYEQYF.

The chain uses TRBV5-4 and TRBJ1-2, with D possibly being TRBD1 (6 bases). The germline V and J ends were trimmed by 6 bases and 4 bases, with 19 bases remaining between them. CDR1 and CDR2 (germline): SGHNT, YYREEE (reference sequence). The CDR3 sequence is 15 residues long. CDR3 residues: CASTVGGSAFYGYTF. The CDR3 nucleotides are TGTGCCAGCACTGTGGGGGGCAGCGCTTTCTATGGCTACACCTTC.

This rearrangement joins TRBV19 to TRBJ1-2; 11 nucleotides line up with TRBD1. V gave up 4 bases and J gave up 6 bases; unmatched junction bases: 10. Germline-derived CDR1 and CDR2 are LNHDA and SQIVND (reference sequence). The CDR3 sequence is 16 residues long. The CDR3 sequence is CASSRKGTGGRDGYTF. In nucleotides, the CDR3 is TGTGCCAGTAGTAGGAAAGGGACAGGGGGTAGGGATGGCTACACCTTC.

This chain links TRBV6-1 with TRBJ2-5; D is ambiguous. V was shortened by 3 bases and J by 2 bases, with 4 bases between the two germline ends. Germline V gene data show CDR1 as MNHNS and CDR2 as SASEGT. This CDR3 has 12 residues. For the CDR3, the DNA is TGTGCCAGCAGTGATGCACAAGAGACCCAGTACTTC. It translates to CASSDAQETQYF.

Details on this clonotype: One end of the junction does not line up with germline, which may come from a read error. This chain connects TRBV7-9 to TRBJ2-2; tentatively, D is TRBD2 (5 bases). CDR3 size: 15 residues. Germline V gene data show CDR1 as SEHNR and CDR2 as FQNEAQ (reference sequence). CDR3 DNA: TGTGCCAGCAGCTTAGAGCCGGGCCGGCACCGGGGAGCTGTTTTT. This codes for CASSLEPGRHRGAVF.